The 30 T cell receptor beta chains reported below all come from one sample, sequenced in a study of CD8 T cells in Susac syndrome. Roughly 0.5 to 1 ug RNA was reverse transcribed with random hexamers. TCRdb reprocessed the immunoSEQ multiplex PCR reads via MiXCR and lists one record per CDR3 protein. Of some 190,000 distinct CDR3 sequences in the sample, around 95% were seen once. Sequenced input: CD4+ T cells from PBMCs. These receptors were taken from a human donor with multiple sclerosis.

This chain uses TRBV30 with TRBJ1-4; no firm D call. The CDR3 runs 17 residues. Deletions cut 2 bases from V and 0 bases from J, with 16 bases between. Germline CDR1 is GTSNPN and CDR2 is SVGIG (reference sequence). CDR3 in amino acids: CAWSPPRTFATNEKLFF. DNA of the CDR3: TGTGCCTGGAGTCCCCCTCGGACGTTTGCAACTAATGAAAAACTGTTTTTT.

The chain combines TRBV6-2 or TRBV6-3 with TRBJ2-1, with D tentatively TRBD1 (6 bases). V gave up 2 bases and J gave up 3 bases, with 8 bases separating them. Germline CDR1 and CDR2: MNHEY and SVGEGT. CDR3 length: 14 amino acids. CDR3 sequence (DNA): TGTGCCAGCAGTTACAGGGGGAACTACAATGAGCAGTTCTTC. It encodes CASSYRGNYNEQFF.

This clonotype was detected once. This chain joins TRBV5-1 and TRBJ2-3; D is tentatively TRBD1 or TRBD2 (5 bases each). Deletions cut 4 bases from V and 0 bases from J, with 15 bases between. The CDR3 is 16 amino acids. Germline V gene data show CDR1 as SGHRS and CDR2 as YFSETQ. In DNA form, the CDR3 reads TGCGCCAGCAGCACCCGGTCCGGGGCTAGCACAGATACGCAGTATTTT. Residues: CASSTRSGASTDTQYF.

The rearrangement uses TRBV30 and TRBJ1-6; TRBD1 might be the D (6 bases). Germline V gene sequence: CDR1 GTSNPN, CDR2 SVGIG (reference sequence). V shed 3 bases and J shed 6 bases, with 9 bases lying between them. The CDR3 has 13 amino acids. CDR3 sequence: CAWRGATNSPLHF. CDR3 bases: TGTGCCTGGAGGGGGGCAACTAATTCACCCCTCCACTTT.

The genes are TRBV9 and TRBJ2-2, with a weak D call TRBD1 (5 bases). Germline-derived CDR1 and CDR2 are SGDLS and YYNGEE. Trimming removed 0 bases from V and 2 bases from J, with 20 bases in between. The length of the CDR3 is 19 residues. CDR3 protein: CASSVDGSGARGNTGELFF. The CDR3 bases are TGTGCCAGCAGCGTAGACGGAAGTGGGGCTAGGGGAAACACCGGGGAGCTGTTTTTT.

V gene TRBV30 combines with J gene TRBJ2-1; TRBD1 matches at 8 bases. CDR1 and CDR2 from the germline V gene are GTSNPN and SVGIG (reference sequence). Trimming removed 5 bases from V and 6 bases from J; junction bases left unmatched: 6. CDR3 length: 13 amino acids. The CDR3 DNA reads TGTGCCTGGGACCCCGGACAGGGCAATGAGCAGTTCTTC. Protein product: CAWDPGQGNEQFF.

V and J are TRBV20-1 and TRBJ2-3; no definite D call. The CDR3 spans 13 residues. Germline V gene sequence: CDR1 DFQATT, CDR2 SNEGSKA (reference sequence). The ends were cut back, 6 bases at V and 5 bases at J, with 15 bases in the middle. CDR3 sequence: CSASPRWVDTQYF. Here the CDR3 DNA reads TGCAGTGCCTCACCCCGCTGGGTAGATACGCAGTATTTT.

The CDR3 region is CASSLNGRTGELFF. The CDR3, as DNA: TGTGCCAGCAGCTTGAACGGTCGTACCGGGGAGCTGTTTTTT. This chain connects TRBV5-6 to TRBJ2-2; D is undetermined. The germline V and J ends were trimmed by 1 base and 5 bases, with 9 bases remaining between them. Germline CDR1 is SGHDT and CDR2 is YYEEEE. This CDR3 contains 14 residues.

V gene TRBV20-1 combines with J gene TRBJ1-5; D not certain. V lost 4 bases, J lost 0 bases, and 13 bases lay in between. Germline CDR1 and CDR2: DFQATT and SNEGSKA (reference sequence). The CDR3 is made up of 15 amino acids. The chain's CDR3 is CSAISWADSNQPQHF. The CDR3 DNA is TGCAGTGCTATAAGTTGGGCGGATAGCAATCAGCCCCAGCATTTT.

A single count supports this clonotype. The genes are TRBV29-1 and TRBJ2-3, with D uncertain. Germline CDR1 SQVTM, CDR2 ANQGSEA. The CDR3 totals 12 residues. V was clipped by 4 bases and J by 4 bases, with 9 bases between them. CDR3 protein: CSVGPSPDTQYF. In DNA, the CDR3 is TGCAGCGTTGGTCCGTCCCCAGATACGCAGTATTTT.

The CDR3 DNA sequence: TGTGCCAGCAGCCGAACCGGGACAGGCAGTCAGCCCCAGCATTTT. It codes for CASSRTGTGSQPQHF. J is TRBJ1-5 and V is TRBV7-9; 8 bases line up with TRBD1. The V gene end was trimmed by 5 bases and the J gene end by 6 bases; junction bases not matched to a gene: 9. This CDR3 region has 15 residues. Germline CDR1 and CDR2: SEHNR and FQNEAQ (reference sequence).

The rearrangement uses TRBV7-3 and TRBJ2-3; 8 bases line up with TRBD2. The V segment lost 5 bases and the J segment 1 base; nucleotides outside the gene matches: 2. The CDR3 consists of 14 residues. Germline loops: CDR1 SGHTA, CDR2 FQGTGA. The CDR3 here is CASSPGGGTDTQYF. CDR3 DNA: TGTGCCAGCAGCCCCGGGGGGGGCACAGATACGCAGTATTTT.

The gene calls are TRBV3-1 and TRBJ2-1; 9 positions agree with TRBD2. From germline, CDR1 is LGHDT and CDR2 YNNKEL (reference sequence). With 4 bases clipped from V and 7 bases from J, the junction kept 5 bases outside the gene matches. The CDR3 runs to 14 residues. CDR3 sequence reads: CASSRRGGENEQFF. The DNA for the CDR3 is TGTGCCAGCAGCCGCCGCGGGGGGGAAAATGAGCAGTTCTTC.

The V and J genes are TRBV29-1 and TRBJ1-5; tentative D call: TRBD1 (5 bases). Germline CDR1 is SQVTM and CDR2 is ANQGSEA. This CDR3 comprises 13 residues. This CDR3 reads CRVGAQRDQPQHF. For the CDR3, the DNA is TGCAGGGTCGGGGCCCAGAGAGATCAGCCCCAGCATTTT.

The CDR3 spells CSAKAVFDEQFF. DNA for the CDR3: TGCAGTGCAAAGGCAGTCTTTGATGAGCAGTTCTTC. V usage is TRBV20-1 and J usage is TRBJ2-1, with D unclear. The CDR3 loop spans 12 amino acids. Germline assignment: CDR1 DFQATT and CDR2 SNEGSKA (reference sequence). The V end lost 6 bases, the J end lost 8 bases, and 14 bases lay between the germline ends.

This chain links TRBV29-1 with TRBJ1-2; 10 bases are a match to TRBD1. In germline, CDR1 is SQVTM, CDR2 ANQGSEA. The ends lost 2 bases at V and 5 bases at J; junction bases unmatched: 2. The CDR3 covers 13 residues. CDR3 DNA sequence: TGCAGCGTTGAAAGGGGACAGGGGTATGGCTACACCTTC. Protein sequence: CSVERGQGYGYTF. The whole variable domain, filled in from reference TRBV29-1 and TRBJ1-2, reads SAVISQKPSRDICQRGTSLTIQCQVDSQVTMMFWYRQQPGQSLTLIATANQGSEATYESGFVIDKFPISRPNLTFSTLTVSNMSPEDSSIYLCSVERGQGYGYTFGSGTRLTVV.

The rearrangement links TRBV5-1 to TRBJ2-3; either TRBD1 or TRBD2 may fit D (5 bases each). V was trimmed by 4 bases and J by 1 base, leaving 16 bases between them. The CDR3 has 16 amino acids. Looked up from germline, CDR1 is SGHRS and CDR2 is YFSETQ. CDR3 DNA: TGCGCCAGCAGCCTGGGGACCTTAGGGGGCACAGATACGCAGTATTTT. Protein product: CASSLGTLGGTDTQYF.

The V gene is TRBV28, the J gene TRBJ2-7; D might be TRBD2 (7 bases). Germline assignment: CDR1 MDHEN and CDR2 SYDVKM. Trimming removed 7 bases at V and 12 bases at J, with 31 bases between. This CDR3 is built from 16 residues. The CDR3 region is CASTGAGETSSRDPYF. The CDR3 DNA reads as TGTGCCAGCACAGGGGCCGGCGAGACTAGCAGCCGGGATCCGTACTTC. Full variable domain (outside the CDR3, taken from reference TRBV28 and TRBJ2-7): DVKVTQSSRYLVKRTGEKVFLECVQDMDHENMFWYRQDPGLGLRLIYFSYDVKMKEKGDIPEGYSVSREKKERFSLILESASTNQTSMYLCASTGAGETSSRDPYFGPGTRLTVT.

The rearrangement uses TRBV7-2 and TRBJ2-1; a weak D match, TRBD2 (6 bases). This CDR3 spans 15 amino acids. V was shortened by 5 bases and J by 4 bases, with 15 bases between the two germline ends. Germline V gene lookup returns CDR1 SGHTA and CDR2 FQGNSA. The CDR3 sequence: CASSKRGRGYNEQFF. CDR3 nucleotide sequence: TGTGCCAGCAGCAAACGGGGGAGAGGTTACAATGAGCAGTTCTTC.

The chain links TRBV16 to TRBJ2-1; D is ambiguous. Per the germline V gene, CDR1 is KGHSY and CDR2 is FQNENV. The CDR3 covers 14 residues. V dropped 1 base and J dropped 4 bases, with 8 bases sitting between them. DNA of the CDR3: TGTGCCAGCAGCCAATATTCACCATACAATGAGCAGTTCTTC. It is translated as CASSQYSPYNEQFF. Variable domain in full (rest from reference TRBV16 and TRBJ2-1): GEEVAQTPKHLVRGEGQKAKLYCAPIKGHSYVFWYQQVLKNEFKFLISFQNENVFDETGMPKERFSAKCLPNSPCSLEIQATKLEDSAVYFCASSQYSPYNEQFFGPGTRLTVL.

This chain joins TRBV5-6 and TRBJ1-2; D is unresolved. The germline V gene has CDR1 SGHDT and CDR2 YYEEEE. The V and J ends lost 0 bases and 4 bases respectively, with 10 bases between them. This CDR3 is 14 amino acids long. CDR3 region: CASSLEGVSYGYTF. As DNA, the CDR3 is TGTGCCAGCAGCTTGGAGGGCGTATCCTATGGCTACACCTTC.

This chain links TRBV20-1 with TRBJ2-5; either TRBD1 or TRBD2 may supply D (6 bases each). The V end lost 3 bases, the J end lost 1 base, and 9 bases lay between the germline ends. Germline loops: CDR1 DFQATT, CDR2 SNEGSKA (reference sequence). There are 13 residues in the CDR3. DNA of the CDR3: TGCAGTGCTAGGGGGGGCGCCCAAGAGACCCAGTACTTC. Residues: CSARGGAQETQYF.

This rearrangement joins TRBV11-1 to TRBJ2-7, with D possibly being TRBD2 (6 bases). Between the trimmed V and J ends, which lost 5 bases and 4 bases, there was a span of 15 bases. The germline CDR1 and CDR2 sequences are SGHAT and FQDESV (reference sequence). The CDR3 totals 14 residues. The CDR3 nucleotides are TGTGCCAGCAGCGGAGGGACGGCTCTATACGAGCAGTACTTC. This gives the protein CASSGGTALYEQYF.

The chain combines TRBV5-1 with TRBJ1-1; D not resolved. Deletions cut 0 bases from V and 3 bases from J, with 9 bases between. The germline V gene encodes CDR1 SGHRS and CDR2 YFSETQ. The CDR3 has 14 residues. In DNA, the CDR3 is TGCGCCAGCAGCTTGGTCGAGTTGGACACTGAAGCTTTCTTT. Its protein product is CASSLVELDTEAFF.

The gene calls are TRBV20-1 and TRBJ1-4, with D perhaps TRBD1 (5 bases). Trimming shortened V by 3 bases and J by 0 bases, and 14 bases separated the two germline ends. Germline CDR1 reads DFQATT; CDR2 reads SNEGSKA (reference sequence). The CDR3 consists of 16 residues. The CDR3 region has the DNA TGCAGTGCTAGTAGGGTCCCGACAGCAACTAATGAAAAACTGTTTTTT. Amino acids: CSASRVPTATNEKLFF.

This CDR3 reads CASSLSVGGLLIGYTF. In DNA, the CDR3 is TGTGCCAGCAGTTTATCGGTAGGGGGCCTTTTGATTGGCTACACCTTC. The chain joins TRBV27 to TRBJ1-2; 7 bases map to TRBD1. This CDR3 comprises 16 residues. Trimming cost V 0 bases and J 7 bases; bases outside gene matches: 11. The germline gives CDR1 MNHEY, CDR2 SMNVEV (reference sequence).

The chain is built from TRBV6-1 and TRBJ1-3, with 9 bases matching TRBD1. V was clipped by 7 bases and J by 0 bases; unmatched bases: 10. CDR3 length: 17 residues. The germline CDR1 and CDR2 sequences are MNHNS and SASEGT. The CDR3 reads CASIGTGTIHSGNTIYF. DNA of the CDR3: TGTGCCAGCATCGGGACAGGGACTATCCACTCTGGAAACACCATATATTTT.

The rearrangement uses TRBV12-3 or TRBV12-4 and TRBJ1-6; TRBD1 might be the D (6 bases). Trimming took 4 bases from V and 0 from J, leaving 16 bases between them. The CDR3 totals 18 residues. The CDR3: CASSSGGLPSSYNSPLHF. The CDR3 region has the DNA TGTGCCAGCAGTTCCGGGGGGCTACCAAGCTCCTATAATTCACCCCTCCACTTT.

This sequence joins TRBV29-1 and TRBJ2-7, with D unresolved. V dropped 1 base and J dropped 7 bases, with 5 bases sitting between them. Germline V CDR1 and CDR2: SQVTM, ANQGSEA. The CDR3 is 10 residues long. This CDR3 is CSVEVGEQYF. The CDR3 coding sequence is TGCAGCGTTGAAGTGGGTGAGCAGTACTTC.

The chain employs TRBV30 and TRBJ1-1; D not certain. Germline V gives CDR1 GTSNPN, CDR2 SVGIG (reference sequence). V was clipped by 0 bases and J by 1 base, with 9 bases between them. The CDR3 sequence is 14 residues long. CDR3 sequence: CAWSVSSKNTEAFF. Here the CDR3 DNA reads TGTGCCTGGAGTGTGTCCAGTAAGAACACTGAAGCTTTCTTT.